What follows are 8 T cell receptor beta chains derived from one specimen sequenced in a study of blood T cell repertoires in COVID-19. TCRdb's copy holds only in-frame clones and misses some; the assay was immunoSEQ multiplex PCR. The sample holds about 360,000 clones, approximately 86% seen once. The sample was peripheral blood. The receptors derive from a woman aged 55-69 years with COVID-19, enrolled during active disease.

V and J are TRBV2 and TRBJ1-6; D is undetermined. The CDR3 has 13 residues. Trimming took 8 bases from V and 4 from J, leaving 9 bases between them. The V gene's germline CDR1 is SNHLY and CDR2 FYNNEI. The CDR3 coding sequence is TGTGCCAGCGTGCGAAGTTATAATTCACCCCTCCACTTT. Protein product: CASVRSYNSPLHF.

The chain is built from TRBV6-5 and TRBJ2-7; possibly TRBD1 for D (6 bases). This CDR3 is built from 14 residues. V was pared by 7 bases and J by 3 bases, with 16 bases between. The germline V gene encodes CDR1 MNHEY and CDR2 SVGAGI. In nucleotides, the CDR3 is TGTGCCAGCAACACTCCGGGACAAGACTACGAGCAGTACTTC. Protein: CASNTPGQDYEQYF.

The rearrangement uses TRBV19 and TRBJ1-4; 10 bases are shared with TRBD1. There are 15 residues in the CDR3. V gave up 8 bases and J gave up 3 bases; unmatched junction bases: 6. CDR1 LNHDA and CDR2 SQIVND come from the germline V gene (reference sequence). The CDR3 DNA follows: TGTGCCAGTCGGACAGGGGGAACTTCTAATGAAAAACTGTTTTTT. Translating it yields CASRTGGTSNEKLFF.

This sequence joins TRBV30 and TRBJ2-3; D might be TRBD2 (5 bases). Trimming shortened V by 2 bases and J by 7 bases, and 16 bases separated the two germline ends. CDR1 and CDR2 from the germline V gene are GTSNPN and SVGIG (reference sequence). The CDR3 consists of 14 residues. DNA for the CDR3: TGTGCCTGGAGTTTGTCGGAGGCATTGAATACGCAGTATTTT. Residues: CAWSLSEALNTQYF.

The CDR3 spells CASSFGARKLFF. The CDR3 DNA reads TGTGCCAGCAGTTTCGGAGCGAGGAAACTGTTTTTT. The V call is TRBV12-3 or TRBV12-4, the J call TRBJ1-4; no clear D. V lost 3 bases, J lost 11 bases, and 10 bases lay in between. The CDR3 is 12 residues long.

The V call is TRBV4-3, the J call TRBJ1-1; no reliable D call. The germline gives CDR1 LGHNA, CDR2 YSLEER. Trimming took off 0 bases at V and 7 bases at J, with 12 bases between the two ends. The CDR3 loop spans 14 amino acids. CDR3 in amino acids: CASSQEPQAGEAFF. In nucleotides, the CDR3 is TGCGCCAGCAGCCAAGAGCCCCAGGCGGGTGAAGCTTTCTTT.

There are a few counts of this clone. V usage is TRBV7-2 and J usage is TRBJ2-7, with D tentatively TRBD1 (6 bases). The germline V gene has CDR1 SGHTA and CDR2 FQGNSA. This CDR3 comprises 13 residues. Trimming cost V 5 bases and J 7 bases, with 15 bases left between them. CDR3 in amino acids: CASSATGMREQYF. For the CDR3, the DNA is TGTGCCAGCAGCGCCACAGGGATGAGGGAGCAGTACTTC.

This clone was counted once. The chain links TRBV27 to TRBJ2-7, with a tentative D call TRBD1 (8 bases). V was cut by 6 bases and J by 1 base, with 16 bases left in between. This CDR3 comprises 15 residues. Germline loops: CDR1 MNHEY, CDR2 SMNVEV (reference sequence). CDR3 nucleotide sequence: TGTGCCAGCAGGCCGGACAGGGAGGGGTCCTACGAGCAGTACTTC. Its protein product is CASRPDREGSYEQYF.